This T cell receptor (beta chain) was captured in a study of technical replicates of blood from a few donors. V lost 4 bases to trimming and J lost 2 bases, with 14 bases between them. The CDR3 sequence is 15 residues long. Per germline, CDR1 MGHRA and CDR2 YSYEKL. Repertoires were generated with immunoSEQ multiplex PCR, while TCRdb's copy carries only in-frame clones and drops some. Found here are around 79,000 clones, 91% of them singletons; the top ten hold around 0.24%. Sequenced input: T cells isolated from PBMCs. The TCR was taken from a human donor in good health. The genes are TRBV4-1 and TRBJ1-2; D not certain. The CDR3 loop reads CASSRMELENYGYTF. DNA for the CDR3: TGCGCCAGCAGCCGGATGGAATTGGAGAACTATGGCTACACCTTC.